These T cell receptor beta chains were read from a single sample in a study of blood T cell repertoires in COVID-19. Assay: immunoSEQ multiplex PCR; the TCRdb copy retains only in-frame clones and omits some. The sample shows hundreds of thousands of clones, roughly 90% of them seen only once. Sequencing input: peripheral blood. These receptors originate from a woman aged 65 to 85 with COVID-19, enrolled during active disease. Both conserved end residues are part of each CDR3. The order of the fields is J gene, V gene, D gene, clone size, CDR3 protein, CDR3 DNA. D genes are given only for firm matches. Part of the rows lack a size; the others show once, few, many or a class for expanded clones.

TRBJ2-7,TRBV5-1,NA,NA,CASSTSSTSPSYEQYF,TGCGCCAGCTCGACATCGAGCACCAGTCCCTCCTACGAGCAGTACTTC
TRBJ1-5,TRBV14,TRBD1,NA,CASSLMGQQWTFNQPQHF,TGTGCCAGCAGCCTGATGGGACAGCAATGGACCTTCAATCAGCCCCAGCATTTT
TRBJ2-7,TRBV2,NA,NA,CASSGVNGAVYEQYF,TGTGCCAGCAGTGGGGTAAATGGGGCCGTTTACGAGCAGTACTTC
TRBJ2-1,TRBV27,TRBD2,NA,CVSGGAHNEQFF,TGCGTAAGCGGGGGGGCACACAATGAGCAGTTCTTC
TRBJ2-7,TRBV29-1,NA,once,CSVEAPYEQYF,TGCAGCGTTGAGGCTCCCTACGAGCAGTACTTC
TRBJ2-3,TRBV7-2,NA,NA,CASSLNTRDTQYF,TGTGCCAGCAGCTTAAATACTAGGGATACGCAGTATTTT
TRBJ2-7,TRBV28,TRBD2,once,CASSPPGGLYEQYF,TGTGCCAGCTCCCCCCCGGGGGGTCTCTACGAGCAGTACTTC
TRBJ2-5,TRBV7-9,TRBD2,NA,CASSSGLAGGPPQYF,TGTGCCAGCAGCTCCGGACTAGCGGGGGGGCCGCCCCAGTACTTC
TRBJ1-1,TRBV4-1,TRBD1,NA,CASSQGGTVNTEAFF,TGCGCCAGCAGCCAAGGGGGGACAGTGAACACTGAAGCTTTCTTT
TRBJ2-7,TRBV7-6,TRBD1,NA,CASSPMTGGHEQYF,TGTGCCAGCAGCCCTATGACAGGGGGTCACGAGCAGTACTTC
TRBJ1-5,TRBV2,TRBD1,NA,CASSEWQGVNQPQHF,TGTGCCAGCAGTGAATGGCAGGGGGTTAATCAGCCCCAGCATTTT
TRBJ1-5,TRBV24-1,NA,NA,CATSRGYQPQHF,TGTGCCACCTCGAGAGGATATCAGCCCCAGCATTTT
TRBJ1-1,TRBV7-2,TRBD1,NA,CASSFGTGGWVEAFF,TGTGCCAGCAGCTTTGGGACAGGGGGCTGGGTTGAAGCTTTCTTT
TRBJ1-4,TRBV12-1,NA,NA,CARPPGTAYEKLFF,TGTGCCAGACCTCCCGGGACAGCATATGAAAAACTGTTTTTT
TRBJ1-1,TRBV9,NA,NA,CASSAMGLWNTEAFF,TGTGCCAGCAGCGCCATGGGACTTTGGAACACTGAAGCTTTCTTT
TRBJ1-6,TRBV5-1,NA,NA,CASTSGTPGNSPLHF,TGCGCCAGTACGTCCGGGACACCCGGAAATTCACCCCTCCACTTT
TRBJ2-5,TRBV12-3/TRBV12-4,NA,NA,CASSQEERETQYF,TGTGCCAGCAGCCAGGAAGAACGAGAGACCCAGTACTTC